The clone carrying this TCR beta chain came up many times. The target antigen is unknown. The data derive from a study of T cell repertoires in cytomegalovirus infection. About the study: Both CMV infection and a matching HLA type were indicated by public TCR beta signatures. Regarding the study as a whole: HLA-C-restricted CMV-specific TCR beta clonotypes prevailed in the ex vivo response.

TCRdb analysed the reads with MiXCR anew, one entry per CDR3 protein. The sample lists hundreds of thousands of distinct CDR3 sequences, around 32% occurring once. J was trimmed by 6 bases and V by 4 bases; bases with no gene match: 5. The CDR3 has 14 amino acids. The V gene's germline CDR1 is MGHRA and CDR2 YSYEKL. This TCR derives from a human donor in good health (CMV status not recorded). Some clones in this sample may be carry-over from other donors' samples. The source was cultured CD8+ T cells from PBMCs, collected from culture after CMV antigen stimulation. This rearrangement joins TRBV4-1 to TRBJ1-5, with 8 positions matching TRBD1. The CDR3 nucleotides read TGCGCCAGCAGCCGCCAGGGGGCGGGTCAGCCCCAGCATTTT. This gives the protein CASSRQGAGQPQHF.